Below, 26 T cell receptor beta chains from the same sample are listed, as sequenced in a study of CD8 T cells in Susac syndrome. With random hexamers, roughly 0.5 to 1 ug RNA was reverse transcribed. TCRdb ran MiXCR on the immunoSEQ multiplex PCR reads and lists one entry per CDR3 protein. The data contain about 150,000 distinct CDR3 sequences, 90% to 95% of them singletons. Sequenced input: CD4+ T cells from PBMCs. These receptors came from a human donor with multiple sclerosis.

This chain uses TRBV19 with TRBJ2-5; the D gene is possibly TRBD1 (5 bases). V lost 6 bases and J 4 bases, leaving 12 bases between the germline ends. The CDR3 is 13 residues long. In germline, CDR1 is LNHDA, CDR2 SQIVND (reference sequence). The CDR3 DNA reads TGTGCCAGTAGCCCGGACAAGCGAGAGACCCAGTACTTC. This codes for CASSPDKRETQYF. Variable domain in full (rest from reference TRBV19 and TRBJ2-5): DGGITQSPKYLFRKEGQNVTLSCEQNLNHDAMYWYRQDPGQGLRLIYYSQIVNDFQKGDIAEGYSVSREKKESFPLTVTSAQKNPTAFYLCASSPDKRETQYFGPGTRLLVL.

This clonotype was counted once. The CDR3 DNA sequence: TGTGCCAGCAGCCAGGGGATTAACTATGGCTACACCTTC. It codes for CASSQGINYGYTF. The chain carries TRBV3-1 and TRBJ1-2; D gene uncertain. The germline V gene encodes CDR1 LGHDT and CDR2 YNNKEL (reference sequence). The V end lost 3 bases, the J end lost 1 base, and 6 bases lay between the germline ends. The CDR3 is made up of 13 amino acids.

V gene TRBV9 combines with J gene TRBJ1-2, with a tentative D call TRBD1 (6 bases). Per the germline V gene, CDR1 is SGDLS and CDR2 is YYNGEE. V was shortened by 1 base and J by 4 bases, with 8 bases between the two germline ends. CDR3 length equals 13 residues. The CDR3 nucleotides are TGTGCCAGCAGCGTACAGGGGTCCTATGGCTACACCTTC. Encoded protein: CASSVQGSYGYTF.

The chain combines TRBV4-1 with TRBJ2-1; TRBD2 matches 12 bases. The V and J ends lost 4 bases and 9 bases, in that order; junction bases with no gene match: 4. Germline-derived CDR1 and CDR2 are MGHRA and YSYEKL. The CDR3 is made up of 14 amino acids. CDR3 sequence: CASSLPGLAGEQFF. CDR3 bases: TGCGCCAGCAGCCTCCCGGGACTAGCGGGTGAGCAGTTCTTC.

The rearrangement joins TRBV27 to TRBJ2-3, with 9 bases identical to TRBD2. The V gene's germline CDR1 is MNHEY and CDR2 SMNVEV (reference sequence). V was pared by 4 bases and J by 3 bases, with 11 bases of the junction left unmatched. This CDR3 comprises 17 residues. The chain's CDR3 is CASSSIAGVWGTDTQYF. CDR3 bases: TGTGCCAGCAGTTCAATAGCGGGAGTGTGGGGGACAGATACGCAGTATTTT.

The chain is built from TRBV6-1 and TRBJ1-1, with a possible D match to TRBD1 (6 bases). Trimming pared 8 bases from V and 0 bases from J, leaving 19 bases between. Germline-derived CDR1 and CDR2 are MNHNS and SASEGT. CDR3 length equals 16 residues. The CDR3 DNA follows: TGTGCCAGCCGCCCTTGGGGGGGGCGCATGAACACTGAAGCTTTCTTT. It encodes CASRPWGGRMNTEAFF.

This clonotype appeared a single time. The rearrangement uses TRBV9 and TRBJ1-5; possibly TRBD1 for D (6 bases). The CDR3 contains 14 residues. The germline V gene has CDR1 SGDLS and CDR2 YYNGEE. The germline V and J ends were trimmed by 0 bases and 4 bases, with 8 bases remaining between them. The CDR3 sequence is CASSVGTENQPQHF. Here the CDR3 DNA reads TGTGCCAGCAGCGTAGGGACAGAGAATCAGCCCCAGCATTTT. The whole variable domain, remainder taken from reference TRBV9 and TRBJ1-5, is DSGVTQTPKHLITATGQRVTLRCSPRSGDLSVYWYQQSLDQGLQFLIQYYNGEERAKGNILERFSAQQFPDLHSELNLSSLELGDSALYFCASSVGTENQPQHFGDGTRLSIL.

V usage is TRBV7-9 and J usage is TRBJ2-2; perhaps TRBD1 as D (6 bases). Germline values: CDR1 SEHNR, CDR2 FQNEAQ (reference sequence). The CDR3 covers 14 residues. The V end lost 5 bases, the J end lost 7 bases, and 14 bases lay between the germline ends. CDR3 sequence: CASSLPGAGGELFF. Written as DNA, the CDR3 is TGTGCCAGCAGCCTTCCAGGGGCAGGCGGGGAGCTGTTTTTT.

The gene calls are TRBV3-1 and TRBJ1-1; D may be TRBD1 (6 bases). Trimming pared 2 bases from V and 8 bases from J, leaving 12 bases between. CDR3 length: 13 residues. CDR1 is LGHDT, CDR2 YNNKEL, per germline (reference sequence). This chain's CDR3 is CASSQRTAIEAFF. The CDR3, as DNA: TGTGCCAGCAGCCAAAGGACAGCGATAGAAGCTTTCTTT.

The rearrangement joins TRBV20-1 to TRBJ2-3; 8 bases line up with TRBD1. CDR3 size: 14 residues. J lost 0 bases, V lost 6 bases, and 5 bases had no gene match. The germline gives CDR1 DFQATT, CDR2 SNEGSKA (reference sequence). This CDR3 is CSARTGLSTDTQYF. The CDR3 nucleotides are TGCAGTGCCAGGACAGGGCTCAGCACAGATACGCAGTATTTT.

The chain couples TRBV5-1 to TRBJ2-1; 8 bases agree with TRBD2. Germline V gene sequence: CDR1 SGHRS, CDR2 YFSETQ. J was trimmed by 11 bases and V by 4 bases; bases with no gene match: 14. The CDR3 is 15 amino acids. CDR3 sequence (DNA): TGCGCCAGCAGCCCCGCGGGACTAGTCCTCCGGAAGCAGTTCTTC. Translating it yields CASSPAGLVLRKQFF.

The chain is built from TRBV6-2 or TRBV6-3 and TRBJ2-7; no reliable D call. In germline, CDR1 is MNHEY, CDR2 SVGEGT. This CDR3 spans 9 amino acids. The ends were cut back, 9 bases at V and 6 bases at J, with 6 bases in the middle. CDR3 amino acids: CASGAEQYF. In DNA, the CDR3 is TGTGCCAGTGGAGCCGAGCAGTACTTC.

The J gene is TRBJ1-5, the V gene TRBV20-1; D ambiguous. This CDR3 has 13 amino acids. Germline lookup yields CDR1 DFQATT and CDR2 SNEGSKA (reference sequence). V was trimmed by 1 base and J by 3 bases, leaving 7 bases between them. The CDR3 loop is CSARVDNNQPQHF. CDR3 DNA: TGCAGTGCTAGAGTAGATAACAATCAGCCCCAGCATTTT.

The chain uses TRBV2 and TRBJ2-6; no clear D gene. This CDR3 has 15 amino acids. V lost 2 bases, J lost 1 base, and 6 bases lay in between. Germline V gives CDR1 SNHLY, CDR2 FYNNEI. The CDR3 loop reads CASSEQTSGANVLTF. Written as DNA, the CDR3 is TGTGCCAGCAGTGAACAGACATCTGGGGCCAACGTCCTGACTTTC.

This clonotype was seen a handful of times. The V call is TRBV10-3, the J call TRBJ2-7; a possible D gene is TRBD1 (6 bases). There are 16 residues in the CDR3. Germline values: CDR1 ENHRY, CDR2 SYGVKD. V was shortened by 3 bases and J by 1 base, with 16 bases between the two germline ends. The DNA of the CDR3 is TGTGCCATCAGTGATCCGCCGGGACACCCATCCTACGAGCAGTACTTC. It specifies CAISDPPGHPSYEQYF.

The chain employs TRBV2 and TRBJ1-4; D ambiguous. This CDR3 region has 11 residues. V was shortened by 8 bases and J by 4 bases, with 5 bases between the two germline ends. CDR1 and CDR2 from the germline V gene are SNHLY and FYNNEI. The CDR3 nucleotides are TGTGCCAGCTGGTATAATGAAAAACTGTTTTTT. Amino acid sequence: CASWYNEKLFF.

V is TRBV30 and J is TRBJ1-1; tentatively, D is TRBD1 (5 bases). Trimming removed 0 bases at V and 4 bases at J, with 12 bases between. Germline-derived CDR1 and CDR2 are GTSNPN and SVGIG (reference sequence). The CDR3 is 14 amino acids. The CDR3 region is CAWSVEGRGTEAFF. CDR3 coding DNA: TGTGCCTGGAGTGTAGAGGGGAGGGGCACTGAAGCTTTCTTT. The full variable domain, in which reference TRBV30 and TRBJ1-1 provide the parts outside the CDR3, is SQTIHQWPATLVQPVGSPLSLECTVEGTSNPNLYWYRQAAGRGLQLLFYSVGIGQISSEVPQNLSASRPQDRQFILSSKKLLLSDSGFYLCAWSVEGRGTEAFFGQGTRLTVV.

The chain combines TRBV7-9 with TRBJ2-7, with a weak D call TRBD1 (5 bases). The V gene's germline CDR1 is SEHNR and CDR2 FQNEAQ (reference sequence). The CDR3 runs 15 residues. V was clipped by 3 bases and J by 4 bases, with 16 bases between them. The CDR3 nucleotides read TGTGCCAGCAGCTTGGGTGCAGGGCCAACATACGAGCAGTACTTC. Its protein is CASSLGAGPTYEQYF.

J is TRBJ2-3 and V is TRBV5-6; 11 positions match TRBD2. V gave up 4 bases and J gave up 2 bases; unmatched junction bases: 6. The CDR3 is made up of 16 amino acids. Germline V gives CDR1 SGHDT, CDR2 YYEEEE. CDR3 sequence reads: CASSPRTSGHTDTQYF. The CDR3 DNA follows: TGTGCCAGCAGCCCCCGGACTAGCGGGCACACAGATACGCAGTATTTT.

The chain carries TRBV6-6 and TRBJ1-2, with no clear D. V lost 4 bases and J 7 bases, leaving 13 bases between the germline ends. CDR1 is MNHNY and CDR2 is SVGAGI in the germline V gene (reference sequence). This CDR3 has 13 amino acids. In DNA form, the CDR3 reads TGTGCCAGCAGTTCCCTTGACCGGAGTGGCTACACCTTC. Protein: CASSSLDRSGYTF.

The chain couples TRBV30 to TRBJ2-2, with no clear D. CDR1 and CDR2 from the germline V gene are GTSNPN and SVGIG (reference sequence). The V and J ends lost 0 bases and 7 bases respectively, with 3 bases between them. This CDR3 region has 11 residues. The CDR3, as DNA: TGTGCCTGGAGTGTACGCGGGGAGCTGTTTTTT. Encoded protein: CAWSVRGELFF.

This clonotype has only a few counts. V gene TRBV28 combines with J gene TRBJ2-7; weak D call: TRBD1 (6 bases). Germline CDR1 and CDR2: MDHEN and SYDVKM. The CDR3 runs to 14 residues. The ends were cut back, 5 bases at V and 4 bases at J, with 15 bases in the middle. In DNA, the CDR3 is TGTGCCAGCAGTCTTCAACTCAGGGGTTACGAGCAGTACTTC. Translated: CASSLQLRGYEQYF.

This clonotype has a single count. The gene calls are TRBV7-3 and TRBJ2-5, with 7 bases matching TRBD2. The germline CDR1 and CDR2 sequences are SGHTA and FQGTGA. The junction had 8 bases not matched to a gene; V was cut back by 5 bases and J by 5 bases. CDR3 length equals 14 residues. CDR3 DNA: TGTGCCAGCAGCCCCTCGACTAGCTCGGAGACCCAGTACTTC. Translated: CASSPSTSSETQYF.

V is TRBV25-1 and J is TRBJ2-3, with TRBD1 matching over 9 bases. The CDR3 covers 15 residues. CDR1 is MGHDK, CDR2 SYGVNS, per germline. With V trimmed by 1 base and J by 6 bases, 5 bases remained unmatched. CDR3 DNA sequence: TGTGCCAGCAGTGAATCCGGGACAGGGTCCGATACGCAGTATTTT. Translating it yields CASSESGTGSDTQYF.

This clonotype showed up just a few times. The chain couples TRBV27 to TRBJ2-7, with 9 bases lining up with TRBD1. Trimming cost V 5 bases and J 4 bases; bases outside gene matches: 9. From germline, CDR1 is MNHEY and CDR2 SMNVEV (reference sequence). The CDR3 contains 15 residues. The CDR3 bases are TGTGCCAGCAGTCTCACCGGGACAGGGTCGTACGAGCAGTACTTC. Amino acid sequence: CASSLTGTGSYEQYF.

The CDR3 reads CASSRLAGGPSSYNEQFF. The CDR3 region has the DNA TGTGCCAGCAGCCGACTAGCGGGAGGTCCGAGCTCCTACAATGAGCAGTTCTTC. The chain uses TRBV7-3 and TRBJ2-1, with TRBD2 matching 13 bases. The CDR3 totals 18 residues. Germline CDR1 is SGHTA and CDR2 is FQGTGA. Trimming took 5 bases from V and 0 from J; bases not matched to a gene: 7.